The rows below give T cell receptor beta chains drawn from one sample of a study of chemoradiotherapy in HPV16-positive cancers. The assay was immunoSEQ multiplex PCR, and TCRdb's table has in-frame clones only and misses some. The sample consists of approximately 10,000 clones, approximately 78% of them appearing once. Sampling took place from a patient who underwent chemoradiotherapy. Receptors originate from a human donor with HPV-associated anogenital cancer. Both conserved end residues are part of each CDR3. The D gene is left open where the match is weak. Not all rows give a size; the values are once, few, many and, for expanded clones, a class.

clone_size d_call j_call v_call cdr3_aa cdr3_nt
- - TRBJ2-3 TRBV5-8 CASSLGAQSTDTQYF TGTGCCAGCAGCTTGGGGGCACAGTCGACAGATACGCAGTATTTT
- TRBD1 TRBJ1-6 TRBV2 CASSDEPGQGSSPLHF TGTGCCAGCAGTGACGAACCGGGACAGGGGTCCTCACCCCTCCACTTT
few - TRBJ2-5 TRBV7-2 CASSLRLQETQYF TGTGCCAGCAGCTTACGCCTGCAAGAGACCCAGTACTTC
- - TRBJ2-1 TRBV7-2 CASSTYNEQFF TGTGCCAGCAGCACATACAATGAGCAGTTCTTC
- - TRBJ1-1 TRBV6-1 CASSEEGSTEAFF TGTGCCAGCAGTGAAGAGGGCAGCACTGAAGCTTTCTTT
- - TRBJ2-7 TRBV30 CAWSRVVEQYF TGTGCCTGGAGTCGGGTAGTCGAGCAGTACTTC
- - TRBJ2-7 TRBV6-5 CASSYSSAYGYEQYF TGTGCCAGCAGTTACTCGTCGGCTTACGGATACGAGCAGTACTTC
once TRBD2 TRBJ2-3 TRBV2 CASSEERDTSTDTQYF TGTGCCAGCAGTGAAGAGCGGGATACTAGCACAGATACGCAGTATTTT
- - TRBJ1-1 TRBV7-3 CASSLAGGNTEAFF TGTGCCAGCAGCTTAGCCGGGGGGAACACTGAAGCTTTCTTT
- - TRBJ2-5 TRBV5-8 CASSRVDSQETQYF TGTGCCAGCAGCCGCGTAGACTCCCAAGAGACCCAGTACTTC
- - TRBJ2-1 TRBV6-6 CASSYSGREQFF TGTGCCAGCAGTTACTCCGGCAGGGAGCAGTTCTTC